This TCR beta chain stems from a study of blood T cell dynamics during melanoma immunotherapy. Study summary: Metastatic melanoma patients received first-line pembrolizumab or nivolumab plus ipilimumab. General observations from the study: At W3, later disease-control patients showed bifurcated PBMC repertoire changes, unlike progressors.

Some clones are missing from TCRdb's copy, which holds only in-frame ones; the method was immunoSEQ multiplex PCR. The data contain 11,000 or so clones, roughly 84% of them singletons. The time point denotes: week 3, after first cycle of checkpoint inhibitor. One draw preceded checkpoint blockade; another followed its first cycle at week 3. CDR1 SEHNR and CDR2 FQNEAQ come from the germline V gene (reference sequence). The CDR3 contains 16 residues. V dropped 3 bases and J dropped 3; count of bases not matched to a gene: 5. The table lists this clone with a few counts. Its matching antigen is unknown. The chain links TRBV7-9 to TRBJ2-3; 11 bases are a match to TRBD1. This specimen consisted of blood, obtained from a patient treated with checkpoint blockade. The source of this sequence is a human donor with melanoma. CDR3 residues: CASSFGQGAWTDTQYF. As DNA, the CDR3 is TGTGCCAGCAGCTTCGGACAGGGGGCATGGACAGATACGCAGTATTTT.